One and the same sample provided the 19 T cell receptor beta chains below, sequenced in a study of T-cell reconstitution after alpha-beta-depleted transplantation in children. A library of TCRbeta sequences, prepared with unique molecular identifiers, was generated. One entry per CDR3 protein, called by TCRdb with MiXCR from the PCR reads. The sample lists about 76,000 distinct CDR3 sequences, around 14% occurring once. The sample in question was PBMCs, mostly from graft donor cells, obtained 180 days after TCRalphabeta/CD19-depleted stem cell transplant. These receptors were collected from a male patient aged 2 to 9 who had a stem cell transplant for acute lymphoblastic leukemia, so the T cells may come from the graft donor.

At least ten counts were recorded for this clonotype. J is TRBJ2-6 and V is TRBV6-1, with TRBD1 matching over 9 bases. Germline assignment: CDR1 MNHNS and CDR2 SASEGT. The CDR3 length is 17 residues. Trimming at V came to 6 bases and at J to 3 bases, leaving 9 bases not matched to a gene. CDR3 protein: CASRIRDRVLGANVLTF. The DNA for the CDR3 is TGTGCCAGCAGGATACGGGACAGGGTTCTTGGGGCCAACGTCCTGACTTTC.

A note on this clonotype: Germline is not matched at one junction end, which may reflect a read error. This chain uses TRBV4-2 with TRBJ1-4, with no clear D. The germline gives CDR1 LGHNA, CDR2 YNFKEQ. The CDR3 is 14 residues long. CDR3: CASNQDRRDEKLFF. The CDR3 nucleotides are TGTGCCAGCAACCAGGACCGCCGGGATGAAAAACTGTTTTTC.

V and J are TRBV10-3 and TRBJ2-7, with TRBD2 as a possible D gene (6 bases). Germline V CDR1 and CDR2: ENHRY, SYGVKD. The CDR3 length is 15 residues. Trimming removed 1 base from V and 4 bases from J, with 14 bases in between. CDR3 in DNA: TGTGCCATCAGTGAGTTCCCGACTAGGGGTTACGAGCAGTACTTC. Translating it yields CAISEFPTRGYEQYF.

There are a few counts of this clonotype. This chain joins TRBV3-1 and TRBJ1-5; TRBD1 is a possible D gene (6 bases). V was trimmed by 3 bases and J by 1 base, leaving 10 bases between them. This CDR3 is 15 amino acids long. Looked up from germline, CDR1 is LGHDT and CDR2 is YNNKEL (reference sequence). CDR3 loop: CASSQAGASNQPQHF. Written as DNA, the CDR3 is TGTGCCAGCAGCCAGGCGGGGGCGAGCAATCAGCCCCAGCATTTT.

The chain combines TRBV5-1 with TRBJ1-6; a weak D match, TRBD1 (6 bases). V was shortened by 4 bases and J by 9 bases, with 8 bases between the two germline ends. The V gene's germline CDR1 is SGHRS and CDR2 YFSETQ. The CDR3 extends over 12 amino acids. CDR3 region: CASSQGGSPLHF. The CDR3 bases are TGCGCCAGCAGCCAAGGGGGTTCACCCCTCCACTTT.

This clonotype has a handful of counts. The chain employs TRBV4-2 and TRBJ2-1; 7 nucleotides match TRBD2. Unmatched junction bases numbered 11, after V lost 1 base and J lost 5 bases. The CDR3 runs to 17 residues. The V gene's germline CDR1 is LGHNA and CDR2 YNFKEQ. For the CDR3, the DNA is TGTGCCAGCAGCCAAGGATTTTTGGTAGCGGGCAACAATGAGCAGTTCTTC. Amino acids: CASSQGFLVAGNNEQFF.

This rearrangement joins TRBV6-2 or TRBV6-3 to TRBJ1-1, with D possibly being TRBD1 (5 bases). The CDR3 has 14 amino acids. The germline V and J ends were trimmed by 6 bases and 1 base, with 12 bases remaining between them. Germline V gene lookup returns CDR1 MNHEY and CDR2 SVGEGT. The CDR3 sequence: CASRGPVPNTEAFF. In nucleotides, the CDR3 is TGTGCCAGCAGGGGGCCGGTTCCGAACACTGAAGCTTTCTTT.

This clonotype was detected a few times. The chain couples TRBV5-6 to TRBJ1-2, with 10 bases aligning to TRBD1. V lost 0 bases to trimming and J lost 4 bases; unmatched junction nucleotides: 3. CDR1 SGHDT and CDR2 YYEEEE come from the germline V gene. CDR3 length equals 15 residues. CDR3 sequence reads: CASSLGDRGLYGYTF. As DNA, the CDR3 is TGTGCCAGCAGCTTGGGGGACAGGGGACTCTATGGCTACACCTTC.

This clonotype is labeled medium-sized (0.01 to 0.1%). As DNA, the CDR3 is TGTGCCAGCAGTCGGGACAGGGCCTTCCAAGAGACCCAGTACTTC. It yields the protein CASSRDRAFQETQYF. This chain uses TRBV28 with TRBJ2-5; 9 bases align to TRBD1. After removal of 5 bases from V and 1 base from J, the junction contained 5 bases not matched to a gene. This CDR3 has 15 residues. The V gene's germline CDR1 is MDHEN and CDR2 SYDVKM.

The chain couples TRBV4-3 to TRBJ2-3, with D hard to call. Trimming took off 0 bases at V and 6 bases at J, with 7 bases between the two ends. The CDR3 length is 13 residues. The germline V gene encodes CDR1 LGHNA and CDR2 YSLEER. DNA of the CDR3: TGCGCCAGCAGCCAAGATACGGAGGATACGCAGTATTTT. Its translation: CASSQDTEDTQYF.

There are a few counts of this clonotype. The chain has TRBV20-1 and TRBJ1-2, with a weak D call TRBD1 (5 bases). The germline gives CDR1 DFQATT, CDR2 SNEGSKA (reference sequence). CDR3 length equals 12 residues. V was pared by 0 bases and J by 5 bases, with 7 bases between. CDR3 residues: CSAREEGYGYTF. DNA of the CDR3: TGCAGTGCTAGAGAAGAGGGGTATGGCTACACCTTC.

This clonotype was counted between two and nine times. The chain carries TRBV24-1 and TRBJ2-1, with D unclear. Between the trimmed V and J ends, which lost 1 base and 0 bases, there was a span of 6 bases. CDR1 is KGHDR, CDR2 SFDVKD, per germline. The CDR3 length is 15 residues. Written as DNA, the CDR3 is TGTGCCACCAGTGATTTCAGTGGCTCCTACAATGAGCAGTTCTTC. This encodes CATSDFSGSYNEQFF.

This clonotype has ten or more counts. The chain recombines TRBV20-1 with TRBJ2-2; TRBD1 aligns across 11 bases. The germline CDR1 and CDR2 sequences are DFQATT and SNEGSKA (reference sequence). CDR3 length: 14 amino acids. V trimming: 4 bases; J trimming: 6 bases; junction bases outside the gene matches: 4. The CDR3 sequence: CSATGTGGPGELFF. The CDR3 DNA reads TGCAGTGCTACCGGGACAGGGGGACCCGGGGAGCTGTTTTTT.

This clonotype came up a few times. This chain joins TRBV20-1 and TRBJ2-3; D possibly corresponds to TRBD1 (5 bases). The germline V gene has CDR1 DFQATT and CDR2 SNEGSKA (reference sequence). The CDR3 is 12 amino acids. Trimming took 4 bases from V and 3 from J, leaving 8 bases between them. The CDR3 is CSATRATDTQYF. For the CDR3, the DNA is TGCAGTGCTACCAGGGCTACAGATACGCAGTATTTT.

The rearrangement joins TRBV4-3 to TRBJ1-2; D perhaps matches TRBD1 (5 bases). The CDR3 sequence is 16 residues long. The V gene lost 3 bases and the J gene lost 0 bases, with 14 bases spanning the gap. The germline CDR1 and CDR2 sequences are LGHNA and YSLEER. The DNA of the CDR3 is TGCGCCAGCAGCCAGGCGTGGGACCCCCCTAACTATGGCTACACCTTC. Its translation is CASSQAWDPPNYGYTF.

In DNA, the CDR3 is TGTGCCGCGGGGGTAAGGGGAGAAGGAAACACCATATATTTT. It specifies CAAGVRGEGNTIYF. The V and J genes are TRBV10-3 and TRBJ1-3; TRBD1 is a possible D gene (5 bases). The CDR3 sequence is 14 residues long. Deletions cut 11 bases from V and 4 bases from J, with 18 bases between. Germline-derived CDR1 and CDR2 are ENHRY and SYGVKD.

The rearrangement joins TRBV20-1 to TRBJ1-2; tentative D call: TRBD1 (6 bases). The germline gives CDR1 DFQATT, CDR2 SNEGSKA (reference sequence). CDR3 size: 12 residues. V dropped 6 bases and J dropped 6 bases, with 14 bases sitting between them. CDR3 amino acids: CSAYGQSHGYTF. The CDR3 DNA reads as TGCAGTGCATATGGACAGAGCCATGGCTACACCTTC.

This clonotype has only a few counts. The chain links TRBV5-1 to TRBJ1-2, with 8 bases that match TRBD1. V shed 6 bases, J shed 3 bases, and the junction held 7 bases outside the gene matches. This CDR3 has 14 residues. Germline V gene data show CDR1 as SGHRS and CDR2 as YFSETQ. CDR3 residues: CASNRGETHYGYTF. CDR3 coding DNA: TGCGCCAGCAACAGGGGGGAGACTCACTATGGCTACACCTTC.

The rearrangement links TRBV7-2 to TRBJ2-3; tentative D call: TRBD1 (5 bases). V lost 5 bases, J lost 2 bases, and 11 bases lay in between. The germline CDR1 and CDR2 sequences are SGHTA and FQGNSA. There are 14 residues in the CDR3. Here the CDR3 reads CASSLDTTTDTQYF. The CDR3, as DNA: TGTGCCAGCAGCCTGGACACCACCACAGATACGCAGTATTTT.